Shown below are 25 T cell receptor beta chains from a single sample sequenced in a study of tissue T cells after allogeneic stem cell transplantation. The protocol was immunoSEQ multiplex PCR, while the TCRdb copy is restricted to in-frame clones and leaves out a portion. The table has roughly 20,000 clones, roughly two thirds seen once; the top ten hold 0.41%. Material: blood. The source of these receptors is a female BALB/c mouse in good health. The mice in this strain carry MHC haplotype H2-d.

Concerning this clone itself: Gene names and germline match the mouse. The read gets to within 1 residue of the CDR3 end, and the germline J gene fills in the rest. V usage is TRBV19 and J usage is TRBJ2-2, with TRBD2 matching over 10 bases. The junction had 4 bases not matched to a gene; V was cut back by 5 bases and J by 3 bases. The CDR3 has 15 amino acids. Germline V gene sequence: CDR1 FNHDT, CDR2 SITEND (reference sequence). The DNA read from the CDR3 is TGTGCCAGCAGAAGACTGGGGGGCGACACCGGGCAGCTCTAC. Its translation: CASRRLGGDTGQLY. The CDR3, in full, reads CASRRLGGDTGQLYF.

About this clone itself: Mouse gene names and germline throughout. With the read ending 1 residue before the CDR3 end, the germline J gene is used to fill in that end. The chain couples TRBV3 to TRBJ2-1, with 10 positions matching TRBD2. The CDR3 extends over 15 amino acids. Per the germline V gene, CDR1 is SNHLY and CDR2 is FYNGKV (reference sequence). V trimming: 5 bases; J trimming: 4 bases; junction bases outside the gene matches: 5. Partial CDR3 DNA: TGTGCCAGCAGCCATGGGGACTGGGGTTATGCTGAGCAGTTC. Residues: CASSHGDWGYAEQF. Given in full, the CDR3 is CASSHGDWGYAEQFF.

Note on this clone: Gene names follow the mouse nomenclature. The covered CDR3 bases are TGTGGTGCTAGGGTCCAGGGACACTCCGACTACACC. Translating it yields CGARVQGHSDYT. The full CDR3 sequence reads CGARVQGHSDYTF. The V call is TRBV20, the J call TRBJ1-2; weak D call: TRBD1 (5 bases). The read is 1 residue too short to cover the CDR3 end, so that end is filled in from the germline J gene. The V gene lost 1 base and the J gene lost 3 bases, with 9 bases spanning the gap. CDR3 length: 13 residues. Germline V lookup: CDR1 GFQATS, CDR2 STVNSAI.

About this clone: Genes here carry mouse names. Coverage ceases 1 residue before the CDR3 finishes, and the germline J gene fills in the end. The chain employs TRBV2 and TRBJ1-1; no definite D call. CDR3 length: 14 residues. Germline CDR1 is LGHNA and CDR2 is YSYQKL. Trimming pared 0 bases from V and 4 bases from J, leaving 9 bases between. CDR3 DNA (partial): TGTGCCAGCAGCCAAGATAGGGTAGGCACAGAAGTCTTC. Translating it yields CASSQDRVGTEVF. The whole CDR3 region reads CASSQDRVGTEVFF.

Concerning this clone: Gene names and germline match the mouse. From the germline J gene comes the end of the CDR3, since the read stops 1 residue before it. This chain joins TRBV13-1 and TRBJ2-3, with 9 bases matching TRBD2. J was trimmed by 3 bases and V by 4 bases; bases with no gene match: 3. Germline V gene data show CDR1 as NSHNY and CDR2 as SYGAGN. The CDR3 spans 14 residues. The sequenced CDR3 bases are TGTGCCAGCAGTTTATGGGGGGGCGCAGAAACGCTGTAT. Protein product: CASSLWGGAETLY. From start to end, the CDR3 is CASSLWGGAETLYF.

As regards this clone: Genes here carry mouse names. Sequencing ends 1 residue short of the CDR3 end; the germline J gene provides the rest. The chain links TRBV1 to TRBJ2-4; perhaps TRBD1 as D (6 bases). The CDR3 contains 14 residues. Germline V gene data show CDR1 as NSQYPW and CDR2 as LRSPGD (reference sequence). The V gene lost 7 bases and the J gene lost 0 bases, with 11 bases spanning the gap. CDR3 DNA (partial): TGCACCTGCAATACAGGGTTGAGTCAAAACACCTTGTAC. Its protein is CTCNTGLSQNTLY. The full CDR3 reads CTCNTGLSQNTLYF.

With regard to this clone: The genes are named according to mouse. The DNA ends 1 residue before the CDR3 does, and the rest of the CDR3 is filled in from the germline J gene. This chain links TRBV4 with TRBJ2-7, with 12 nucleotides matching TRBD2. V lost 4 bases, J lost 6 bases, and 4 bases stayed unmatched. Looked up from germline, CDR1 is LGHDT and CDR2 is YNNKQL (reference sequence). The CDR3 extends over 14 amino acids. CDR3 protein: CASSLTGGALEQYF. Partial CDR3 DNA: TGTGCCAGCAGCTTGACTGGGGGGGCGCTTGAACAGTAC.

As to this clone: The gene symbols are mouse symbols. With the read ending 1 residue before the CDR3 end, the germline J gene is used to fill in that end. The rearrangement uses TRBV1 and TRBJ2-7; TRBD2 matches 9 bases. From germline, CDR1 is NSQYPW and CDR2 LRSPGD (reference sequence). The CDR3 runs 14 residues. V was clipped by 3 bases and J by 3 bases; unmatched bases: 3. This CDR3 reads CTCSAGTGSYEQYF. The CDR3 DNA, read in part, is TGCACCTGCAGTGCCGGGACTGGGAGCTATGAACAGTAC.

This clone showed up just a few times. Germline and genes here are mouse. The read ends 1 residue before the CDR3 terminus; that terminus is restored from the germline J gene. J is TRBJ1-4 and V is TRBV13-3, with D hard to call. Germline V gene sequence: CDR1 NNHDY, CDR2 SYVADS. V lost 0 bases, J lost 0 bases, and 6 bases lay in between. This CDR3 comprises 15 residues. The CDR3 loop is CASSDAQISNERLFF. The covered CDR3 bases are TGTGCCAGCAGTGATGCCCAAATTTCCAACGAAAGATTATTT.

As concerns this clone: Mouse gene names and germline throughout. The covered CDR3 bases are TGTGCCTGGAGCCTCCGGGGACAGAAATATGAACAGTAC. Translation: CAWSLRGQKYEQY. The entire CDR3 protein reads CAWSLRGQKYEQYF. The J gene is TRBJ2-7, the V gene TRBV31; 7 nucleotides agree with TRBD1. The read falls 1 residue short of the CDR3 end, and the missing part is taken from the germline J gene. Unmatched junction bases numbered 9, after V lost 3 bases and J lost 4 bases. The CDR3 runs to 14 residues. Germline CDR1 is GKSSPN and CDR2 is SITVG.

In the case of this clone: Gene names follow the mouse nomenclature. The DNA read from the CDR3 is TGTGCCAGCAGTCGGGACTGGGGGAGGGACTATGCTGAGCAGTTC. As protein: CASSRDWGRDYAEQF. The entire CDR3 protein is CASSRDWGRDYAEQFF. This chain connects TRBV19 to TRBJ2-1; 11 bases match TRBD2. The CDR3 end falls 1 residue outside the read, so it is completed with the germline J gene. CDR3 size: 16 residues. Trimming removed 4 bases from V and 2 bases from J; junction bases left unmatched: 5. Per germline, CDR1 FNHDT and CDR2 SITEND (reference sequence).

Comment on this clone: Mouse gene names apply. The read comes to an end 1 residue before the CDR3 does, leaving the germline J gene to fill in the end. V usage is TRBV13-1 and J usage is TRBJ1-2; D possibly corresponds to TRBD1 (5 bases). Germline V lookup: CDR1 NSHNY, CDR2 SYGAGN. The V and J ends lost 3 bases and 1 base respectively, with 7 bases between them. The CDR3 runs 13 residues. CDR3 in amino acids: CASSGTKNSDYTF. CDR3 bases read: TGTGCCAGCAGTGGGACAAAAAACTCCGACTACACC.

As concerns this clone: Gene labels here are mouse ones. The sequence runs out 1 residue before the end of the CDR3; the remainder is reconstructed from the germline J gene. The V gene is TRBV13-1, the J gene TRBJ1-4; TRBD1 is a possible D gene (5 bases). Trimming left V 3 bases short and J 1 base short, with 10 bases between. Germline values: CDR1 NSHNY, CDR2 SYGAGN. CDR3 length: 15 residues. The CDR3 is CASSGGRDSNERLFF. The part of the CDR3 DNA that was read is TGTGCCAGCAGTGGGGGCAGGGATTCCAACGAAAGATTATTT.

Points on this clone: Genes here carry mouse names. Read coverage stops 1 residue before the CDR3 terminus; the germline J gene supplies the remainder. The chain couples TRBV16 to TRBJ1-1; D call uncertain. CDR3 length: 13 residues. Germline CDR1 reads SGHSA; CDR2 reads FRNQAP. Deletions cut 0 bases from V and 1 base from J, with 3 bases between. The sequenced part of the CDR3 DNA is TGTGCAAGCAGCTTAGAAGGGAACACAGAAGTCTTC. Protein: CASSLEGNTEVF. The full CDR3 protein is CASSLEGNTEVFF.

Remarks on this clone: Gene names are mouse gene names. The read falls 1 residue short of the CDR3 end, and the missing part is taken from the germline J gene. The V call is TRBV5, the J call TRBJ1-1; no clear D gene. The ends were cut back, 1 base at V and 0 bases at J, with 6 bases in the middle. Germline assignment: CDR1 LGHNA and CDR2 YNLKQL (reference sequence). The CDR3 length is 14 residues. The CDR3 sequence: CASSQAQPNTEVFF. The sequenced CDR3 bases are TGTGCCAGCAGCCAAGCCCAGCCAAACACAGAAGTCTTC.

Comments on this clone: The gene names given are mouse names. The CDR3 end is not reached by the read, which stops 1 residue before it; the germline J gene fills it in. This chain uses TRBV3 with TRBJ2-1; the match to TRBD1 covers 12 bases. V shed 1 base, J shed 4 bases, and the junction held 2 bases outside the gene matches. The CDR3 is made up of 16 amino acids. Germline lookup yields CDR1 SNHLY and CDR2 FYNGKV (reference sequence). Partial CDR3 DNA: TGTGCCAGCAGCTTAGGGGGACAGGGGGCTTATGCTGAGCAGTTC. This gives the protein CASSLGGQGAYAEQF. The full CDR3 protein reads CASSLGGQGAYAEQFF.

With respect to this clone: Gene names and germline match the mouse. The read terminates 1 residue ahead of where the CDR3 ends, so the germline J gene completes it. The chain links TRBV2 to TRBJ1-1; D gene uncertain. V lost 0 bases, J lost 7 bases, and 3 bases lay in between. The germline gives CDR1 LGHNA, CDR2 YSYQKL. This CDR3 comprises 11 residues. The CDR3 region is CASSQEVEVFF. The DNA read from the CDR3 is TGTGCCAGCAGCCAAGAAGTAGAAGTCTTC.

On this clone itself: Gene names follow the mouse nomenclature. The CDR3 DNA, read in part, is TGTGCCAGCAGCCACCTGACAGGGGGCCCCAACGAAAGATTATTT. Its protein product is CASSHLTGGPNERLF. The whole CDR3 reads CASSHLTGGPNERLFF. The J gene is TRBJ1-4, the V gene TRBV2; 10 bases agree with TRBD1. The CDR3 goes on 1 residue after the read ends, and that part is filled in from the germline J gene. The V gene's germline CDR1 is LGHNA and CDR2 YSYQKL. This CDR3 region has 16 residues. V gave up 3 bases and J gave up 3 bases; unmatched junction bases: 4.

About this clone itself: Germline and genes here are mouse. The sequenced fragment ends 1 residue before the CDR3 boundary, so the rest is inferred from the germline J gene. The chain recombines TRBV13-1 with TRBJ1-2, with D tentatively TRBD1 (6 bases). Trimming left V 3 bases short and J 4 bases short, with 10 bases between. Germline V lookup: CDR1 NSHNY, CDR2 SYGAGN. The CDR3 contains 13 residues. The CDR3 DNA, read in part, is TGTGCCAGCAGTGCCTCAGGGGTCTCCGACTACACC. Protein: CASSASGVSDYT. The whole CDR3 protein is CASSASGVSDYTF.

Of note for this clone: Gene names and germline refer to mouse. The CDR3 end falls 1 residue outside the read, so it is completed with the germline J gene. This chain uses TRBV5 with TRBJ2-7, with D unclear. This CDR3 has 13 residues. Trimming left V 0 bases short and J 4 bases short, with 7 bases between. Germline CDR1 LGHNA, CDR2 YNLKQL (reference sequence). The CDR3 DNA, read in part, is TGTGCCAGCAGCCAAGAGGGCAAGTATGAACAGTAC. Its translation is CASSQEGKYEQY. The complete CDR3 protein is CASSQEGKYEQYF.

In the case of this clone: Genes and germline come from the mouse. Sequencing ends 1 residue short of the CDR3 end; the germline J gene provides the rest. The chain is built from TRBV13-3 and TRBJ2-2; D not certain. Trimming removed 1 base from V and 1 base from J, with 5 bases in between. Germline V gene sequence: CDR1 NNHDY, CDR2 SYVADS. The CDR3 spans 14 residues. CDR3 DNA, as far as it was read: TGTGCCAGCAGTGATCCAGAAAACACCGGGCAGCTCTAC. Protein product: CASSDPENTGQLY. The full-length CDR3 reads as CASSDPENTGQLYF. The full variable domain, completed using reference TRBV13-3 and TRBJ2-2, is EAAVTQSPRSKVAVTGGKVTLSCHQTNNHDYMYWYRQDTGHGLRLIHYSYVADSTEKGDIPDGYKASRPSQENFSLILELASLSQTAVYFCASSDPENTGQLYFGEGSKLTVL.

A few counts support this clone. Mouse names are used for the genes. The CDR3 reads CASSQGLGVYEQYF. The DNA read from the CDR3 is TGTGCCAGCAGCCAGGGACTGGGGGTTTATGAACAGTAC. The rearrangement links TRBV5 to TRBJ2-7, with 11 nucleotides matching TRBD2. The CDR3 end falls 1 residue outside the read, so it is completed with the germline J gene. V lost 3 bases to trimming and J lost 4 bases; unmatched junction nucleotides: 2. Germline CDR1 LGHNA, CDR2 YNLKQL (reference sequence). The CDR3 loop spans 14 amino acids.

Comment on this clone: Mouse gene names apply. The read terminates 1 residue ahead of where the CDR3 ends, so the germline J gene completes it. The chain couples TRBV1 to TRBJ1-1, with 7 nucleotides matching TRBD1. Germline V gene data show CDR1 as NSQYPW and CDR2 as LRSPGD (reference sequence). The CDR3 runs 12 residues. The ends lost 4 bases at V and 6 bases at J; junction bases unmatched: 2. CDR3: CTCSERGPEVFF. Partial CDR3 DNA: TGCACCTGCAGTGAAAGGGGGCCAGAAGTCTTC.

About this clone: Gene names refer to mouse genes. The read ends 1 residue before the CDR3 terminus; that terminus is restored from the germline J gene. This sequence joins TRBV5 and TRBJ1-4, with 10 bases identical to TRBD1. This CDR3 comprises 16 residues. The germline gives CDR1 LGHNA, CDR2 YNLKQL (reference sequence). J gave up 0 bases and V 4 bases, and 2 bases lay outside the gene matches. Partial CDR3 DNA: TGTGCCAGCAGCCGCGGGACAGGGGTTTCCAACGAAAGATTATTT. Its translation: CASSRGTGVSNERLF. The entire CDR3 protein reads CASSRGTGVSNERLFF.

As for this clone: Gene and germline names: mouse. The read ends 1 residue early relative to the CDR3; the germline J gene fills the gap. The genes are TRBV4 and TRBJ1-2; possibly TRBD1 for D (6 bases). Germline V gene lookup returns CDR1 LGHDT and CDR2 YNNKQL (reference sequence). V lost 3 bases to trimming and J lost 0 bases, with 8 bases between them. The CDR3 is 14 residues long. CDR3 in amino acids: CASSYRGANSDYTF. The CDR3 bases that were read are TGTGCCAGCAGCTACAGGGGCGCAAACTCCGACTACACC.